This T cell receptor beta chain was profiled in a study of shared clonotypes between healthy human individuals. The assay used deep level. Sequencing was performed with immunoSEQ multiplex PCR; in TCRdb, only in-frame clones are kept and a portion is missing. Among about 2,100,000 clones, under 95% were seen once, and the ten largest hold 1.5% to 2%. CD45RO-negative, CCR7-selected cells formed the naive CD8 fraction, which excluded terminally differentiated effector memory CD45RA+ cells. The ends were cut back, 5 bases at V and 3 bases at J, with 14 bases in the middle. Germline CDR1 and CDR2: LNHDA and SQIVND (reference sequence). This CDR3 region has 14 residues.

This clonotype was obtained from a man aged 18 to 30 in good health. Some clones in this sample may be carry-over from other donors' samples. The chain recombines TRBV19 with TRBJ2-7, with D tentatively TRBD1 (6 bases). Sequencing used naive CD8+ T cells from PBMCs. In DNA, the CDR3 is TGTGCCAGTAGTGGTCCGACAGGAAACTACGAGCAGTACTTC. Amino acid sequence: CASSGPTGNYEQYF.